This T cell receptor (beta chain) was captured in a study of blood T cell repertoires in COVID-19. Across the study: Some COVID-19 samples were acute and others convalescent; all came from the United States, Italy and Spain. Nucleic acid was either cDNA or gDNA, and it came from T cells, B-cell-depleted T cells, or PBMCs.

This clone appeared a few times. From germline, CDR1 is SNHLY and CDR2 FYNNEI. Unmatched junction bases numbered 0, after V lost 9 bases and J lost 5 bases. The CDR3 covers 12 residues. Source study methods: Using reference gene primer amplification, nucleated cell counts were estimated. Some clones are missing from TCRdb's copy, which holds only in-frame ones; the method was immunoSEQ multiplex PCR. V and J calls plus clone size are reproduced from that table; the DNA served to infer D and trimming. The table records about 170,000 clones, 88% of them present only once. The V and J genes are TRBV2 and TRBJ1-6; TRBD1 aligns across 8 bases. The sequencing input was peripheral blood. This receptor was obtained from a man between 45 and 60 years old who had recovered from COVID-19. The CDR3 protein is CARGQDNSPLHF. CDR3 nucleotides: TGTGCCAGGGGACAGGATAATTCACCCCTCCACTTT.